Below are 9 T cell receptor beta chains sequenced from a single sample in a study of T cells after yellow fever vaccination. TCRdb fed the 5' RACE reads into MiXCR, producing one record per CDR3 protein. Among roughly 500,000 distinct CDR3 sequences, about a fifth were seen once, and the ten largest hold more than 13%. Sample: PBMCs, taken 15 days after the yellow fever booster vaccination. These receptors came from a man aged 30-40 years who received the YFV17D yellow fever vaccine.

This clonotype was observed at least ten times. V and J are TRBV20-1 and TRBJ2-7; no clear D gene. V was pared by 0 bases and J by 2 bases, with 8 bases between. Germline loops: CDR1 DFQATT, CDR2 SNEGSKA (reference sequence). This CDR3 contains 13 residues. The CDR3 protein is CSARDSRAYEQYF. The CDR3 nucleotides are TGCAGTGCTAGAGATTCCCGGGCCTACGAGCAGTACTTC.

This clonotype was recorded a few times. The DNA of the CDR3 is TGCGCCAGCAGCTCCGCAGGGGGCCTCTACTACGAGCAGTACTTC. Amino acids: CASSSAGGLYYEQYF. The chain is built from TRBV5-1 and TRBJ2-7; TRBD1 matches 8 bases. V was pared by 3 bases and J by 3 bases, with 8 bases of the junction left unmatched. CDR1 and CDR2 (germline): SGHRS, YFSETQ. The CDR3 is made up of 15 amino acids.

V is TRBV15 and J is TRBJ2-3; 7 bases line up with TRBD2. The CDR3 is 18 amino acids. CDR1 is LNHNV and CDR2 is YYDKDF in the germline V gene (reference sequence). Losses at the gene ends were 1 base for V and 4 bases for J; bases not matched to a gene: 14. The CDR3 region is CATSRVLRAGAGADTQYF. The DNA of the CDR3 is TGTGCCACCAGCAGAGTACTGCGCGCGGGAGCGGGTGCAGATACGCAGTATTTT.

The chain employs TRBV30 and TRBJ2-5; D might be TRBD1 or TRBD2, each matching 5 bases. V was shortened by 1 base and J by 4 bases, with 10 bases between the two germline ends. The CDR3 loop spans 13 amino acids. Germline V gene data show CDR1 as GTSNPN and CDR2 as SVGIG (reference sequence). The CDR3 loop reads CAWSEGTAETQYF. In DNA, the CDR3 is TGTGCCTGGAGTGAGGGGACCGCAGAGACCCAGTACTTC.

The V and J genes are TRBV15 and TRBJ1-5; maybe TRBD1 (5 bases). V was cut by 1 base and J by 3 bases, with 7 bases left in between. The CDR3 runs 14 residues. Germline V CDR1 and CDR2: LNHNV, YYDKDF (reference sequence). CDR3: CATSRGGVNQPQHF. The CDR3 nucleotides are TGTGCCACCAGCAGAGGAGGGGTCAATCAGCCCCAGCATTTT.

The chain recombines TRBV7-2 with TRBJ2-3, with TRBD2 as a possible D gene (6 bases). V was shortened by 3 bases and J by 4 bases, with 11 bases between the two germline ends. Per germline, CDR1 SGHTA and CDR2 FQGNSA. The CDR3 consists of 14 residues. The CDR3 bases are TGTGCCAGCAGCTTGGGCGGGACCTCAGATACGCAGTATTTT. Translated, it gives CASSLGGTSDTQYF.

The chain employs TRBV7-9 and TRBJ2-2, with D unresolved. Trimming took 5 bases from V and 7 from J, leaving 5 bases between them. The CDR3 loop spans 11 amino acids. Germline lookup yields CDR1 SEHNR and CDR2 FQNEAQ (reference sequence). This CDR3 reads CASSPIGELFF. The CDR3 DNA is TGTGCCAGCAGCCCCATCGGGGAGCTGTTTTTT.

This clonotype was detected only a few times. J is TRBJ1-4 and V is TRBV6-5, with D possibly TRBD1 on 5 matching bases. The V end was cut by 0 bases, the J end by 8 bases, with 13 bases between. This CDR3 is built from 15 residues. Germline values: CDR1 MNHEY, CDR2 SVGAGI. The CDR3 bases are TGTGCCAGCAGTTACTCGGAAGGGGCGGGGGAAAAACTGTTTTTT. It encodes CASSYSEGAGEKLFF.

The sample holds a few counts of this clonotype. The V gene is TRBV6-6, the J gene TRBJ2-1; D unclear. Germline-derived CDR1 and CDR2 are MNHNY and SVGAGI (reference sequence). This CDR3 is 13 amino acids long. The V gene lost 2 bases and the J gene lost 7 bases, with 9 bases spanning the gap. CDR3 loop: CASSYAPPNEQFF. DNA of the CDR3: TGTGCCAGCAGTTACGCCCCCCCTAATGAGCAGTTCTTC.